This T cell receptor beta chain is drawn from a study of T-cell reconstitution after alpha-beta-depleted transplantation in children. The germline CDR1 and CDR2 sequences are MNHEY and SMNVEV (reference sequence). The CDR3 sequence is 14 residues long. V was cut by 3 bases and J by 2 bases, with 11 bases left in between. A few counts support this clonotype. What it binds is unknown. Unique molecular identifiers featured in how the TCRbeta library was prepared. Each CDR3 protein gets one entry after TCRdb re-called the PCR reads with MiXCR. The sample holds 700,000 to 850,000 distinct CDR3 sequences; about 15% are singletons and the top ten take just under 5%. Study-wide findings and caveats: At day 60, the high TCRbeta diversity found in some patients originated from recipient T cells and thymic progenitors that had survived. T-cell counts and diversity at one year post-transplant came mainly from newly produced T cells. About two months after transplant, alpha-beta T cells reportedly came from several hundred expanded graft clones.

The source material was PBMCs, mostly from graft donor cells, sampled 360 days after TCRalphabeta/CD19-depleted stem cell transplant. The origin of this receptor is a male patient between 5 and 17 years old who had a stem cell transplant for acute lymphoblastic leukemia, so the T cells may come from the graft donor. The rearrangement joins TRBV27 to TRBJ2-7; the D gene is possibly TRBD1 (6 bases). CDR3 DNA: TGTGCCAGCAGTTTCTGGGGGACAACCTACGAGCAGTACTTC. It encodes CASSFWGTTYEQYF.